Shown below are 21 T cell receptor beta chains from a single sample sequenced in a study of spatial heterogeneity in lung cancer. Time point given: blood at routine non-recurrence follow-up after resection. Tumor, nontumor lung or frozen PBMC supplied whole RNA that was sequenced unsorted. TCRdb fed the 5' RACE reads into MiXCR, producing one record per CDR3 protein. The sample has about 120,000 distinct CDR3 sequences; approximately 12% are singletons. This material consisted of PBMCs, taken at follow-up. The source is a male donor with early-stage non-small cell lung cancer.

This chain joins TRBV11-3 and TRBJ2-2, with a possible D match to TRBD2 (6 bases). The ends were cut back, 1 base at V and 1 base at J, with 10 bases in the middle. The germline V gene has CDR1 SGHNT and CDR2 YENEEA. The CDR3 loop spans 16 amino acids. This chain's CDR3 is CASSLVAGRNTGELFF. CDR3 DNA sequence: TGTGCCAGCAGCTTAGTCGCGGGGCGGAACACCGGGGAGCTGTTTTTT. The full variable domain, with the rest looked up from reference TRBV11-3 and TRBJ2-2, is EAGVVQSPRYKIIEKKQPVAFWCNPISGHNTLYWYLQNLGQGPELLIRYENEEAVDDSQLPKDRFSAERLKGVDSTLKIQPAELGDSAVYLCASSLVAGRNTGELFFGEGSRLTVL.

This chain joins TRBV27 and TRBJ1-4; D perhaps matches TRBD1 (6 bases). The germline CDR1 and CDR2 sequences are MNHEY and SMNVEV (reference sequence). This CDR3 has 16 amino acids. Trimming shortened V by 2 bases and J by 7 bases, and 17 bases separated the two germline ends. CDR3 in DNA: TGTGCCAGCAGTTTACGGGGGCAAGTCAGTCGTGAAAAACTGTTTTTT. This gives the protein CASSLRGQVSREKLFF.

CDR3 in amino acids: CASSPARQGWADTQYF. The CDR3 nucleotides read TGTGCCAGCTCACCAGCAAGGCAGGGATGGGCAGATACGCAGTATTTT. This rearrangement joins TRBV18 to TRBJ2-3; TRBD1 might be the D (5 bases). The CDR3 length is 16 residues. CDR1 KGHSH and CDR2 LQKENI come from the germline V gene. V gave up 2 bases and J gave up 4 bases, with 16 bases separating them.

This clonotype has a handful of counts. The rearrangement links TRBV11-2 to TRBJ2-1; tentative D call: TRBD2 (6 bases). The CDR3 has 15 amino acids. Trimming left V 1 base short and J 6 bases short, with 13 bases between. CDR1 and CDR2 from the germline V gene are SGHAT and FQNNGV. CDR3 nucleotides: TGTGCCAGCAGCTTAGTGGCGGGGCAAGGCAATGAGCAGTTCTTC. Translation: CASSLVAGQGNEQFF.

This clonotype was detected only a few times. The rearrangement joins TRBV20-1 to TRBJ2-7; 9 nucleotides match TRBD1. This CDR3 spans 15 amino acids. The trim removed 5 bases at V and 5 bases at J, leaving 13 bases unmatched. Germline V lookup: CDR1 DFQATT, CDR2 SNEGSKA (reference sequence). DNA of the CDR3: TGCAGTGCTGACCAATTACAGGGGGCGAGGGACGAGCAGTACTTC. Translating it yields CSADQLQGARDEQYF.

This clonotype occurred a few times. The gene calls are TRBV2 and TRBJ2-5; TRBD1 agrees at 10 bases. Germline CDR1 and CDR2: SNHLY and FYNNEI. J gave up 3 bases and V 6 bases, and 4 bases lay outside the gene matches. This CDR3 has 14 residues. The CDR3 is CASSPGTGEETQYF. The CDR3 DNA follows: TGTGCCAGCAGCCCCGGGACAGGGGAAGAGACCCAGTACTTC.

This clonotype was seen once. This chain joins TRBV5-1 and TRBJ2-2; 7 nucleotides match TRBD1. Unmatched junction bases numbered 5, after V lost 1 base and J lost 5 bases. Germline loops: CDR1 SGHRS, CDR2 YFSETQ. The CDR3 length is 15 residues. The CDR3 sequence is CASSLTGVRTGELFF. CDR3 sequence (DNA): TGCGCCAGCAGCTTGACAGGGGTGCGTACCGGGGAGCTGTTTTTT.

CDR3 in amino acids: CASSKPSGGPTWNSYEQYF. The CDR3 DNA sequence: TGTGCCAGCAGTAAACCAAGCGGGGGCCCCACATGGAACTCCTACGAGCAGTACTTC. The rearrangement uses TRBV27 and TRBJ2-7; TRBD2 agrees at 8 bases. The CDR3 extends over 19 amino acids. After removal of 5 bases from V and 0 bases from J, the junction contained 18 bases not matched to a gene. The germline V gene has CDR1 MNHEY and CDR2 SMNVEV (reference sequence).

This sequence joins TRBV27 and TRBJ2-5, with D possibly matching TRBD2 (6 bases). The CDR3 is 16 residues long. V lost 10 bases to trimming and J lost 5 bases, with 26 bases between them. CDR1 is MNHEY and CDR2 is SMNVEV in the germline V gene (reference sequence). The CDR3 DNA reads TGTGCCACCAAACCCCGGAGGGACCCCGTCGGGGAGACCCAGTACTTC. Protein sequence: CATKPRRDPVGETQYF.

This clonotype was detected ten times or more. This chain links TRBV4-2 with TRBJ1-2; D possibly corresponds to TRBD1 (5 bases). Germline V gene lookup returns CDR1 LGHNA and CDR2 YNFKEQ. This CDR3 region has 13 residues. Trimming stripped 4 bases from V and 8 bases from J, with 14 bases between. The CDR3 nucleotides are TGTGCCAGCAGCCCGGGGCAGTCGGAGGGCTACACCTTC. Its protein product is CASSPGQSEGYTF.

V is TRBV20-1 and J is TRBJ2-3, with D hard to call. The CDR3 spans 12 residues. The germline V gene has CDR1 DFQATT and CDR2 SNEGSKA (reference sequence). V was clipped by 1 base and J by 5 bases, with 7 bases between them. CDR3 DNA sequence: TGCAGTGCTAGAGTGGCCAGAGATACGCAGTATTTT. Its translation is CSARVARDTQYF.

There are many counts of this clonotype. The V gene is TRBV9, the J gene TRBJ2-2; D unresolved. The length of the CDR3 is 13 residues. The germline CDR1 and CDR2 sequences are SGDLS and YYNGEE. With 0 bases removed from V and 7 bases from J, the gap between germline ends came to 7 bases. The CDR3 DNA reads as TGTGCCAGCAGCGTAGGCACTGGCGGGGAGCTGTTTTTT. Residues: CASSVGTGGELFF.

This clonotype was picked up many times. The CDR3 nucleotides read TGCAGTGCTATGACAGAGAACACTGAAGCTTTCTTT. Translating gives CSAMTENTEAFF. V is TRBV20-1 and J is TRBJ1-1; a possible D gene is TRBD1 (5 bases). Trimming stripped 4 bases from V and 1 base from J, with 7 bases between. The CDR3 contains 12 residues. Germline assignment: CDR1 DFQATT and CDR2 SNEGSKA (reference sequence).

The chain carries TRBV9 and TRBJ2-1; TRBD2 aligns across 7 bases. The CDR3 covers 15 residues. Germline V gene sequence: CDR1 SGDLS, CDR2 YYNGEE. The V segment lost 4 bases and the J segment 2 bases; nucleotides outside the gene matches: 6. DNA of the CDR3: TGTGCCAGCAGCCCAGGGACTACTCCCTACAATGAGCAGTTCTTC. Protein sequence: CASSPGTTPYNEQFF.

This clonotype has a handful of counts. This rearrangement joins TRBV10-3 to TRBJ2-7; TRBD1 aligns across 9 bases. This CDR3 contains 13 residues. Trimming cost V 10 bases and J 5 bases; bases outside gene matches: 9. Germline loops: CDR1 ENHRY, CDR2 SYGVKD. The CDR3 DNA follows: TGTGCCACCCGGGACAGGGCAACCAACGAGCAGTACTTC. Translated, it gives CATRDRATNEQYF.

The rearrangement joins TRBV28 to TRBJ2-4; 11 nucleotides align to TRBD2. CDR3 size: 17 residues. Germline V gene lookup returns CDR1 MDHEN and CDR2 SYDVKM. The V gene end was trimmed by 0 bases and the J gene end by 2 bases; junction bases not matched to a gene: 3. CDR3 loop: CASSLWTSGVTKNIQYF. For the CDR3, the DNA is TGTGCCAGCAGTTTATGGACTAGCGGGGTTACCAAAAACATTCAGTACTTC.

The chain employs TRBV28 and TRBJ1-5, with D unresolved. In germline, CDR1 is MDHEN, CDR2 SYDVKM. Trimming removed 5 bases from V and 7 bases from J, with 12 bases in between. The CDR3 has 13 amino acids. CDR3 bases: TGTGCCAGCAGTCGCTCTGAGCGCCAGCCCCAGCATTTT. Translating it yields CASSRSERQPQHF.

This clonotype was observed many times. The chain recombines TRBV29-1 with TRBJ1-2; D gene ambiguous. V lost 4 bases and J 3 bases, leaving 6 bases between the germline ends. Germline V gene data show CDR1 as SQVTM and CDR2 as ANQGSEA. The CDR3 runs to 11 residues. CDR3 nucleotide sequence: TGCAGCGTTGTAGTGGACTATGGCTACACCTTC. Its protein product is CSVVVDYGYTF.

This clonotype was detected ten times or more. The gene calls are TRBV3-1 and TRBJ2-3, with 10 bases aligning to TRBD1. The J segment lost 13 bases and the V segment lost 2 bases, leaving 6 bases of the junction unmatched. From germline, CDR1 is LGHDT and CDR2 YNNKEL (reference sequence). CDR3 length: 13 residues. The CDR3 sequence: CASSQFAGQGEYF. Here the CDR3 DNA reads TGTGCCAGCAGCCAATTCGCCGGACAGGGGGAGTATTTT.

This clonotype was picked up a small number of times. The chain joins TRBV28 to TRBJ1-1; D remains unclear. CDR3 length equals 13 residues. The ends were cut back, 9 bases at V and 3 bases at J, with 14 bases in the middle. Germline V gene lookup returns CDR1 MDHEN and CDR2 SYDVKM. CDR3 coding DNA: TGTGCCAGTCTCTTAAGGCCAGACACTGAAGCTTTCTTT. Its translation is CASLLRPDTEAFF.

The genes are TRBV7-6 and TRBJ1-1; the match to TRBD1 covers 9 bases. After removal of 6 bases from V and 4 bases from J, the junction contained 9 bases not matched to a gene. CDR3 length equals 15 residues. Germline V gives CDR1 SGHVS, CDR2 FNYEAQ. The CDR3 here is CASRPTGGAGTEAFF. Here the CDR3 DNA reads TGTGCCAGCAGACCTACAGGGGGCGCGGGCACTGAAGCTTTCTTT.